This T cell receptor (beta chain) was sequenced during a study of T cells in Graves' hyperthyroidism and ophthalmopathy (dated by TCRdb to about 2019). Describing the broader study: Peripheral blood samples were taken at initial diagnosis, before any treatment was given. TCR V-J signatures able to tell the groups apart were searched for in a discovery cohort of around 95 patients, of whom 43 had Graves' ophthalmopathy and 57 had stable Graves' hyperthyroidism. Prospective prediction of ophthalmopathy was tested in an independent validation cohort of fewer than 20 hyperthyroidism patients and around 16 patients who later progressed to ophthalmopathy. The 100 or so discovery patients were divided at random into training and test sets in a 7:3 ratio. In several Graves' hyperthyroidism patients, the study also compared T-cell repertoires from thyroid tissue with T-cell repertoires from blood. After sampling, hyperthyroidism patients received methimazole starting at 30 mg daily, and ophthalmopathy patients received high-dose intravenous methylprednisolone. The paper reports TCR Vbeta CDR3 sequencing of about 140 peripheral blood samples: around 45 ophthalmopathy, about 75 hyperthyroidism and approximately 17 progressor patients.

Amplification of TCR beta CDR3 regions was carried out from RNA transcripts. The TCR CDR3 was subjected to a first round of RT-PCR using the HTBI primer set and the Qiagen OneStep RT-PCR kit. The libraries were constructed in a second round of multiplex PCR and then size-selected and purified. The libraries were sequenced on an Illumina HiSeq2000 using paired-end 100 bp reads. From the authors' description of their analysis: SOAPnuke was used to process the raw data, removing reads that contained adapters or uncalled bases, had a mean Phred below 15, or lacked an exact match to the constant primer or identifier. High-quality paired reads were merged with COPE v1.2.5, and unique nucleotide sequences were defined as clonotypes. Clonotypes were aligned to IMGT TRBV, TRBD and TRBJ reference segments using MiTCR v1.1. The analysis was restricted to V-J combinations with a frequency above 0.0001, which together covered about 99% of the repertoires. The TCS score was defined as the ratio of F50 (clonal expansion) to E x V (chaos), calculated using BLOSUM62-based TCRdist between CDR3 peptides within each V-J. Welch's t-statistics and random forest reduced 450 to 600 V-J features to 10 to 15, which were used in a naive Bayes classifier (R e1071). TCRdb reran the public reads through fastp at Q25 and MiXCR, keeping productive beta chains. Rows matching on CDR3 protein sequence are summarized as one entry with the most common DNA and genes. These V and J calls originate from TCRdb's pipeline instead of the authors' own analysis. Present in this sample are under 400,000 distinct CDR3 sequences, roughly 13% of which were seen just once. 8% to 13% of the sample lies in the top ten.

Beyond this particular receptor, the publication reports: Sample size was not statistically predetermined, and blinding of investigators to group allocation was not performed. In cross-validation, a model built on a 13 V-J signature told ophthalmopathy apart from stable hyperthyroidism with over 85% sensitivity and approximately 81% specificity, and in testing the same model reached 80%/75%. In validation, progression to ophthalmopathy was predicted by the model with approximately 67% sensitivity and under 85% specificity, a median of about 6.4 months before onset. Blood samples also contained most of the expanded thyroid clonotypes (frequency above 0.001), which suggests that blood repertoires may reflect thyroid immune responses.

Graves' hyperthyroidism was defined as stable when no progression to ophthalmopathy occurred over 18 months of follow-up. Hyperthyroidism patients were newly diagnosed, had a disease duration of under 2 months, and were aged 18 to 65 years. The study excluded patients with uncontrolled infections, other autoimmune diseases, pregnancy or lactation. Diagnoses were based on clinical symptoms, serum thyroxine and TRAb, thyroid ultrasound and orbital computed tomography. PBMCs were separated from roughly 10 ml of fresh peripheral blood using Ficoll-Paque density gradient centrifugation. Total RNA was extracted with Trizol reagent, and quality was checked on an Agilent 2100 Bioanalyzer. There are many counts of this clonotype. This clone's antigen is unknown. No much larger clone exists at a distance of one base, and base qualities are not known. Sample: blood. The clonotype originates from a woman in her fifties or sixties with Graves' hyperthyroidism.

Here the CDR3 is given as CASSLRGLIYNEQFF. In nucleotides, the sequence is TGTGCCAGCAGCCTCAGGGGTTTAATTTACAATGAGCAGTTCTTC. The chain links TRBV7-9 with TRBJ2-1; TRBD1 is a possible D gene, resting on 6 matching bases. The CDR3 goes from the cysteine to the phenylalanine over 15 residues. The kept DNA is CDR3 alone, 45 bases in frame from the first base. From the germline V gene (reference sequence), CDR1 is SEHNR and CDR2 is FQNEAQ. Trimming at the junction amounts to 5 bases on V and 4 bases on J, and the germline ends lie 15 bases apart.